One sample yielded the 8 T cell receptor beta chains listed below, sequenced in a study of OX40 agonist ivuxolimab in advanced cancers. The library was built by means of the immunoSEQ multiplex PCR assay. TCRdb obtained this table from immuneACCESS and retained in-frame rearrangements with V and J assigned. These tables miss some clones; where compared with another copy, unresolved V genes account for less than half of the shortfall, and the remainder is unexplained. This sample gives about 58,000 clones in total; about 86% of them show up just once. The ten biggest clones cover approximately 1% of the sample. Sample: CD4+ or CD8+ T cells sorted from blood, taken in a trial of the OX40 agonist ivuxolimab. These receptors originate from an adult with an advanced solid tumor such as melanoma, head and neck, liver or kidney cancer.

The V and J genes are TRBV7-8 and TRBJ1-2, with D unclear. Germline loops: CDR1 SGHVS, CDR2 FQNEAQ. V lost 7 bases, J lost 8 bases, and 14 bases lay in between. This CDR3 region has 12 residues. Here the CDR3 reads CASKSVGWGYTF. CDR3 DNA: TGTGCCAGCAAATCGGTCGGTTGGGGCTACACCTTC.

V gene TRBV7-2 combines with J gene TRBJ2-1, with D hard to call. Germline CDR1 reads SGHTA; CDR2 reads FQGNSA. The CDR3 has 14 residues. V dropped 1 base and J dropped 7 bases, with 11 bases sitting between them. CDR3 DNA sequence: TGTGCCAGCAGCTTAGGAGTGGGTGGGAATGAGCAGTTCTTC. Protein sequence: CASSLGVGGNEQFF.

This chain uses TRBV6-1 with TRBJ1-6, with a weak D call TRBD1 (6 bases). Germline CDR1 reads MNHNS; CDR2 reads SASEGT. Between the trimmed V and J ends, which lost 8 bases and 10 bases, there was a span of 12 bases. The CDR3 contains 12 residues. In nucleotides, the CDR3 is TGTGCCAGCGGGAGACAGGCCTCACCCCTCCACTTT. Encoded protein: CASGRQASPLHF.

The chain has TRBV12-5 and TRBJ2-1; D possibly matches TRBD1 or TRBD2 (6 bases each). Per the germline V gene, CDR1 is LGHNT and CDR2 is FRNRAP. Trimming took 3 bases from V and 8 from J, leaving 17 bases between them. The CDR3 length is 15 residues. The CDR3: CASGFGGRGSDEQFF. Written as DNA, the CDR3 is TGTGCTAGTGGTTTTGGGGGGCGCGGGTCCGATGAGCAGTTCTTC.

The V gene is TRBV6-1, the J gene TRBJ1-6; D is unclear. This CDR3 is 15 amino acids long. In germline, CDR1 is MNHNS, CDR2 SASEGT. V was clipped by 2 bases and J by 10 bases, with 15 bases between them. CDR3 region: CASSERGGPWSPLHF. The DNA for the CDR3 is TGTGCCAGCAGTGAACGCGGCGGCCCTTGGTCACCCCTCCACTTT.

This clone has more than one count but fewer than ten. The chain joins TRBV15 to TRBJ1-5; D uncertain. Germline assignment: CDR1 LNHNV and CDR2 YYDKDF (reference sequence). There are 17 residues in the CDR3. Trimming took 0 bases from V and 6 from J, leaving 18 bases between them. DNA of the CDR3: TGTGCCACCAGCAGAGATTCTTCCCCGGATGGAGGTCAGCCCCAGCATTTT. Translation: CATSRDSSPDGGQPQHF.

The CDR3 spells CAISNRNSPLHF. The CDR3 region has the DNA TGTGCCATCAGCAACAGGAATTCACCCCTCCACTTT. V usage is TRBV10-3 and J usage is TRBJ1-6; a weak D match, TRBD1 (5 bases). The CDR3 length is 12 residues. The V gene lost 6 bases and the J gene lost 7 bases, with 7 bases spanning the gap. Germline V gives CDR1 ENHRY, CDR2 SYGVKD.

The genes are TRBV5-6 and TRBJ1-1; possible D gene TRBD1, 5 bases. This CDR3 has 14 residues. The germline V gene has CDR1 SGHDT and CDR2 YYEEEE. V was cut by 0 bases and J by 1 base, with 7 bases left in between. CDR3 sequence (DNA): TGTGCCAGCAGCTTGGCCGGGGCGAACACTGAAGCTTTCTTT. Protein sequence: CASSLAGANTEAFF.